Following are 32 T cell receptor beta chains from one sample sequenced in a study of human T cells and chemical hapten exposure. MiXCR was run by TCRdb on the RACE reads, yielding one entry per CDR3 protein. The sample shows roughly 92,000 distinct CDR3 sequences, about 10% of them seen only once. Specified time point: patch test 2, 6 weeks after DPC sensitization. Treatment meaning: therapeutic diphenylcyclopropenone sensitization with weekly scalp DPC. Sequencing used whole blood, obtained in connection with sensitization to the hapten diphenylcyclopropenone (DPC). The receptor source for this set is a woman aged 40 to 55 with alopecia areata. Some clones in this sample may be carry-over from other donors' samples.

This clonotype was detected ten times or more. The V and J genes are TRBV4-3 and TRBJ1-1; 7 bases align to TRBD1. The germline V gene has CDR1 LGHNA and CDR2 YSLEER. The CDR3 has 14 residues. V lost 3 bases and J lost 4; bases outside the gene matches: 5. CDR3 sequence reads: CASSHMTGSTEAFF. In nucleotides, the CDR3 is TGCGCCAGCAGCCACATGACAGGGAGCACTGAAGCTTTCTTT.

This clonotype was seen ten or more times. This chain connects TRBV15 to TRBJ1-1; unclear D gene. This CDR3 has 15 amino acids. Germline V CDR1 and CDR2: LNHNV, YYDKDF (reference sequence). V shed 0 bases and J shed 3 bases, with 11 bases lying between them. CDR3 in amino acids: CATSREGLGDTEAFF. CDR3 sequence (DNA): TGTGCCACCAGCAGAGAGGGTCTTGGGGACACTGAAGCTTTCTTT. Full variable domain (missing parts from reference TRBV15 and TRBJ1-1): DAMVIQNPRYQVTQFGKPVTLSCSQTLNHNVMYWYQQKSSQAPKLLFHYYDKDFNNEADTPDNFQSRRPNTSFCFLDIRSPGLGDTAMYLCATSREGLGDTEAFFGQGTRLTVV.

This clonotype was observed a handful of times. The chain uses TRBV3-1 and TRBJ1-2; D may be TRBD1 (5 bases). CDR3 length: 18 residues. Germline V gene data show CDR1 as LGHDT and CDR2 as YNNKEL (reference sequence). V was trimmed by 4 bases and J by 8 bases, leaving 29 bases between them. This CDR3 reads CASSRTRQRTPFQAGYTF. The CDR3 DNA is TGTGCCAGCAGCCGAACTAGACAGCGAACGCCTTTCCAAGCAGGCTACACCTTC. Complete variable domain (other parts from reference TRBV3-1 and TRBJ1-2): DTAVSQTPKYLVTQMGNDKSIKCEQNLGHDTMYWYKQDSKKFLKIMFSYNNKELIINETVPNRFSPKSPDKAHLNLHINSLELGDSAVYFCASSRTRQRTPFQAGYTFGSGTRLTVV.

In its sample, this clonotype was seen many times. This chain uses TRBV19 with TRBJ1-6, with TRBD1 as a possible D gene (5 bases). Per the germline V gene, CDR1 is LNHDA and CDR2 is SQIVND (reference sequence). V was shortened by 7 bases and J by 0 bases, with 10 bases between the two germline ends. The CDR3 sequence is 15 residues long. The CDR3 DNA follows: TGTGCCAGTAAGCAGGGTGGCTCCTATAATTCACCCCTCCACTTT. Translated, it gives CASKQGGSYNSPLHF.

This clonotype was detected many times. The gene calls are TRBV27 and TRBJ2-7; 10 nucleotides match TRBD1. The trim removed 5 bases at V and 3 bases at J, leaving 4 bases unmatched. Germline V lookup: CDR1 MNHEY, CDR2 SMNVEV (reference sequence). This CDR3 is built from 14 residues. CDR3 in amino acids: CASSPRDRGYEQYF. The CDR3, as DNA: TGTGCCAGCAGTCCGCGGGACAGGGGCTACGAGCAGTACTTC.

This clonotype was observed a handful of times. The chain has TRBV6-1 and TRBJ2-5, with 8 bases aligning to TRBD1. The trim removed 6 bases at V and 4 bases at J, leaving 7 bases unmatched. The germline V gene has CDR1 MNHNS and CDR2 SASEGT. This CDR3 is built from 14 residues. In DNA, the CDR3 is TGTGCCAGCAGGGGAGGACAGGGCTCAGAGACCCAGTACTTC. The encoded protein is CASRGGQGSETQYF.

The chain employs TRBV4-1 and TRBJ2-5; D gene unclear. The CDR3 is 14 amino acids. Germline V lookup: CDR1 MGHRA, CDR2 YSYEKL. The V end lost 4 bases, the J end lost 5 bases, and 14 bases lay between the germline ends. The CDR3 reads CASSPQKGYETQYF. The CDR3 DNA sequence: TGCGCCAGCAGCCCCCAGAAAGGGTATGAGACCCAGTACTTC.

This clonotype was seen at least ten times. The chain recombines TRBV5-1 with TRBJ1-1; D is unresolved. This CDR3 is 13 amino acids long. The germline gives CDR1 SGHRS, CDR2 YFSETQ. V shed 6 bases and J shed 0 bases, with 9 bases lying between them. CDR3 sequence reads: CASTTGMNTEAFF. The DNA of the CDR3 is TGCGCCAGCACGACGGGCATGAACACTGAAGCTTTCTTT.

This sequence joins TRBV7-9 and TRBJ1-4, with D perhaps TRBD1 (5 bases). This CDR3 contains 14 residues. Germline V gene sequence: CDR1 SEHNR, CDR2 FQNEAQ (reference sequence). V lost 5 bases to trimming and J lost 2 bases, with 9 bases between them. DNA for the CDR3: TGTGCCAGCAGCGCCCGACAGACTAATGAAAAACTGTTTTTT. It is translated as CASSARQTNEKLFF.

The chain carries TRBV7-9 and TRBJ1-5; D is possibly TRBD1 (5 bases). This CDR3 has 15 residues. Between the trimmed V and J ends, which lost 4 bases and 0 bases, there was a span of 10 bases. Germline V gene data show CDR1 as SEHNR and CDR2 as FQNEAQ (reference sequence). Written as DNA, the CDR3 is TGTGCCAGCAGCTCCCCGGGGGATAGCAATCAGCCCCAGCATTTT. This gives the protein CASSSPGDSNQPQHF.

Many counts were recorded for this clonotype. The chain combines TRBV6-2 or TRBV6-3 with TRBJ2-3; no clear D gene. Trimming removed 2 bases at V and 4 bases at J, with 4 bases between. CDR3 length: 12 residues. The germline CDR1 and CDR2 sequences are MNHEY and SVGEGT. CDR3 DNA: TGTGCCAGCAGTTACCTCGCAGATACGCAGTATTTT. Its protein is CASSYLADTQYF.

This clonotype has more than one count but fewer than ten. The rearrangement uses TRBV30 and TRBJ1-2; D ambiguous. This CDR3 is built from 12 residues. Trimming shortened V by 1 base and J by 7 bases, and 10 bases separated the two germline ends. Germline CDR1 reads GTSNPN; CDR2 reads SVGIG (reference sequence). This chain's CDR3 is CAWSAERAGYTF. CDR3 DNA: TGTGCCTGGAGTGCGGAGAGGGCTGGCTACACCTTC.

This clonotype occurred many times. V and J are TRBV7-2 and TRBJ2-7, with D unclear. The V end was cut by 2 bases, the J end by 11 bases, with 13 bases between. CDR1 is SGHTA and CDR2 is FQGNSA in the germline V gene. The length of the CDR3 is 12 residues. This CDR3 is CASSLYDRWEYF. CDR3 nucleotides: TGTGCCAGCAGCTTATACGACCGGTGGGAGTACTTC.

This clonotype appeared many times. The chain recombines TRBV30 with TRBJ2-7; 9 bases are shared with TRBD2. The CDR3 sequence is 18 residues long. Trimming removed 0 bases from V and 0 bases from J; junction bases left unmatched: 12. In germline, CDR1 is GTSNPN, CDR2 SVGIG (reference sequence). The CDR3 sequence is CAWSVLGLATRSSYEQYF. Here the CDR3 DNA reads TGTGCCTGGAGTGTACTGGGACTAGCTACTCGAAGCTCCTACGAGCAGTACTTC.

The sample holds a few counts of this clonotype. The chain combines TRBV6-5 with TRBJ2-7; TRBD2 matches at 7 bases. V trimming: 4 bases; J trimming: 7 bases; junction bases outside the gene matches: 16. Germline assignment: CDR1 MNHEY and CDR2 SVGAGI. The CDR3 runs 16 residues. In nucleotides, the CDR3 is TGTGCCAGCAGTTCCCCCCTTGGAGCGGGACGTCGGGAGCAGTACTTC. Translation: CASSSPLGAGRREQYF.

Regarding this clonotype: A much larger clone differs by one base, so this may be a read error. V is TRBV29-1 and J is TRBJ2-7, with TRBD2 matching over 12 bases. The CDR3 consists of 16 residues. Germline trimming cut 6 bases from V and 6 bases from J; bases unmatched to any gene: 15. The germline V gene has CDR1 SQVTM and CDR2 ANQGSEA. CDR3 loop: CSVRNRLAGEGGEQYF. DNA for the CDR3: TGCAGCGTCCGAAATCGACTAGCGGGAGAAGGAGGCGAGCAGTACTTC.

This clonotype has a handful of counts. The rearrangement joins TRBV27 to TRBJ2-3, with 8 bases that match TRBD1. J gave up 5 bases and V 5 bases, and 6 bases lay outside the gene matches. The V gene's germline CDR1 is MNHEY and CDR2 SMNVEV (reference sequence). The CDR3 extends over 14 amino acids. The CDR3 loop reads CASSVGQGIDTQYF. CDR3 nucleotide sequence: TGTGCCAGCAGTGTCGGACAGGGAATAGATACGCAGTATTTT.

This chain joins TRBV7-2 and TRBJ1-2, with 8 bases aligning to TRBD1. The CDR3 spans 14 residues. The J segment lost 7 bases and the V segment lost 3 bases, leaving 7 bases of the junction unmatched. In germline, CDR1 is SGHTA, CDR2 FQGNSA. The CDR3 sequence: CASSFLRGRGGYTF. CDR3 nucleotide sequence: TGTGCCAGCAGCTTTCTCAGGGGGCGAGGTGGCTACACCTTC.

The chain couples TRBV7-2 to TRBJ2-1, with 10 bases identical to TRBD2. This CDR3 contains 17 residues. Per the germline V gene, CDR1 is SGHTA and CDR2 is FQGNSA. The V segment lost 1 base and the J segment 10 bases; nucleotides outside the gene matches: 13. CDR3 in amino acids: CASSLERLAGRILEQFF. The CDR3 nucleotides read TGTGCCAGCAGCTTAGAGAGACTAGCGGGTCGGATTTTAGAGCAGTTCTTC. The variable domain in full, completed from reference TRBV7-2 and TRBJ2-1, reads GAGVSQSPSNKVTEKGKDVELRCDPISGHTALYWYRQSLGQGLEFLIYFQGNSAPDKSGLPSDRFSAERTGGSVSTLTIQRTQQEDSAVYLCASSLERLAGRILEQFFGPGTRLTVL.

The chain uses TRBV20-1 and TRBJ2-6, with TRBD1 matching 7 bases. The CDR3 has 17 amino acids. Germline-derived CDR1 and CDR2 are DFQATT and SNEGSKA (reference sequence). The V gene end was trimmed by 4 bases and the J gene end by 1 base; junction bases not matched to a gene: 10. CDR3 bases: TGCAGTGCTAAAAACCGACAGGGAGAATCTGGGGCCAACGTCCTGACTTTC. Encoded protein: CSAKNRQGESGANVLTF.

This clonotype was detected a few times. The genes are TRBV5-4 and TRBJ1-2; 10 nucleotides align to TRBD1. This CDR3 has 13 residues. Losses at the gene ends were 6 bases for V and 4 bases for J; bases not matched to a gene: 3. Looked up from germline, CDR1 is SGHNT and CDR2 is YYREEE (reference sequence). CDR3 sequence (DNA): TGTGCCAGCAACCGGGACAGGGGCTATGGCTACACCTTC. This gives the protein CASNRDRGYGYTF.

The rearrangement joins TRBV10-2 to TRBJ1-1, with D maybe TRBD1 (5 bases). Germline V gene lookup returns CDR1 WSHSY and CDR2 SAAADI. The CDR3 contains 13 residues. Trimming stripped 3 bases from V and 6 bases from J, with 11 bases between. The CDR3 loop is CASSDRASSEAFF. The CDR3 DNA reads as TGCGCCAGCAGTGACAGGGCTTCGTCTGAAGCTTTCTTT.

This clonotype has a count of ten or more. The V gene is TRBV20-1, the J gene TRBJ1-6; 7 bases align to TRBD1. Looked up from germline, CDR1 is DFQATT and CDR2 is SNEGSKA (reference sequence). Losses at the gene ends were 6 bases for V and 4 bases for J; bases not matched to a gene: 12. This CDR3 has 16 residues. CDR3 in amino acids: CSALRGTEGYNSPLHF. Written as DNA, the CDR3 is TGCAGTGCACTAAGGGGGACAGAAGGGTATAATTCACCCCTCCACTTT.

This clonotype came up a few times. The V and J genes are TRBV27 and TRBJ2-3; 8 nucleotides agree with TRBD2. V dropped 2 bases and J dropped 6; count of bases not matched to a gene: 7. Germline values: CDR1 MNHEY, CDR2 SMNVEV (reference sequence). The CDR3 sequence is 15 residues long. CDR3 sequence: CASSLGAGEGDTQYF. The DNA of the CDR3 is TGTGCCAGCAGTTTAGGAGCGGGAGAGGGGGATACGCAGTATTTT.

The CDR3, as DNA: TGCAGCGTTGCCCGGGACGACACAGATACGCAGTATTTT. It specifies CSVARDDTDTQYF. The chain carries TRBV29-1 and TRBJ2-3, with D perhaps matching TRBD1 or TRBD2 (5 bases each). The CDR3 spans 13 residues. Germline V lookup: CDR1 SQVTM, CDR2 ANQGSEA. V shed 4 bases and J shed 2 bases, with 10 bases lying between them.

This clonotype has more than one count but fewer than ten. The chain has TRBV20-1 and TRBJ1-6; 7 nucleotides agree with TRBD1. Germline assignment: CDR1 DFQATT and CDR2 SNEGSKA (reference sequence). Trimming at V came to 0 bases and at J to 2 bases, leaving 10 bases not matched to a gene. The CDR3 runs 18 residues. The CDR3 loop reads CSAREGERGQPYNSPLHF. CDR3 in DNA: TGCAGTGCTAGAGAGGGGGAACGGGGACAGCCCTATAATTCACCCCTCCACTTT.

This clonotype came up a few times. This CDR3 is CASSLARLSSGANVLTF. In DNA form, the CDR3 reads TGTGCCAGCAGTTTAGCCAGGCTGAGCTCTGGGGCCAACGTCCTGACTTTC. This chain uses TRBV12-3 or TRBV12-4 with TRBJ2-6; D gene uncertain. V gave up 0 bases and J gave up 0 bases, with 9 bases separating them. The CDR3 extends over 17 amino acids.

The chain joins TRBV12-3 or TRBV12-4 to TRBJ2-3; 11 bases are a match to TRBD1. This CDR3 spans 14 amino acids. Trimming took 6 bases from V and 6 from J; bases not matched to a gene: 5. The CDR3 nucleotides read TGTGCCAGCAGAACGAGGGACAGGGGGGATACGCAGTATTTT. This codes for CASRTRDRGDTQYF.

This clonotype occurred a few times. The chain carries TRBV12-3 or TRBV12-4 and TRBJ2-2; D is unclear. V lost 2 bases and J lost 4, with 14 bases in between. The CDR3 sequence is 16 residues long. Here the CDR3 DNA reads TGTGCCAGCAGTTTAAGTCAGTCCAGAGGCACCGGGGAGCTGTTTTTT. It translates to CASSLSQSRGTGELFF.

In this sample, this clonotype turned up a few times. The CDR3, as DNA: TGCAGTGCTAGAGATCCTTCCGGGGGCCCGACCAAAAACATTCAGTACTTC. It translates to CSARDPSGGPTKNIQYF. V gene TRBV20-1 combines with J gene TRBJ2-4; D tentatively reads TRBD1 or TRBD2 (6 bases each). Germline V lookup: CDR1 DFQATT, CDR2 SNEGSKA (reference sequence). This CDR3 region has 17 residues. Trimming took 0 bases from V and 2 from J, leaving 17 bases between them.

This clonotype was observed many times. The chain carries TRBV12-3 or TRBV12-4 and TRBJ1-2; D gene unclear. The germline V and J ends were trimmed by 3 bases and 8 bases, with 7 bases remaining between them. This CDR3 comprises 11 residues. In nucleotides, the CDR3 is TGTGCCAGCAGTTTGGGAGGGGGCTACACCTTC. It is translated as CASSLGGGYTF.

This clonotype was counted at least ten times. The chain links TRBV10-2 to TRBJ1-1, with TRBD1 as a possible D gene (6 bases). The germline V and J ends were trimmed by 7 bases and 3 bases, with 9 bases remaining between them. Germline CDR1 is WSHSY and CDR2 is SAAADI. The CDR3 covers 12 residues. In DNA form, the CDR3 reads TGCGCCAGCACCAGGGGCGACACTGAAGCTTTCTTT. Its protein product is CASTRGDTEAFF.